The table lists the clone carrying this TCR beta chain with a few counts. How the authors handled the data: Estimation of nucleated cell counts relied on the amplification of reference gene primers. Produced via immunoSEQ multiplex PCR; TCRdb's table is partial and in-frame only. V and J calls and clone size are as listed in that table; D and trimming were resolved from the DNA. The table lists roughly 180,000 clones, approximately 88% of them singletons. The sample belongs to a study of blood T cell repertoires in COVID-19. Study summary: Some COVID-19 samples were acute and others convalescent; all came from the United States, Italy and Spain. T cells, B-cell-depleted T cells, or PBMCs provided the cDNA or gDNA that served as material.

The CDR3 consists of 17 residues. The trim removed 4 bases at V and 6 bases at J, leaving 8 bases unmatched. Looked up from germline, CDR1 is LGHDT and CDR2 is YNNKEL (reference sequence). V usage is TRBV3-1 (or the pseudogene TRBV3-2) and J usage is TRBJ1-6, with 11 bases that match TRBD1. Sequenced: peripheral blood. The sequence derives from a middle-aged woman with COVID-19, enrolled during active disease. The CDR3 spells CASSPRTGGLPNSPLHF. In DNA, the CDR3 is TGTGCCAGCAGCCCTAGGACAGGGGGCCTGCCTAATTCACCCCTCCACTTT.